This passage covers 32 T cell receptor beta chains from one sample sequenced in a study of metastatic and nonmetastatic thyroid tumors. Using MiXCR, TCRdb re-called clones from the PCR reads. The sample yields roughly 21,000 clones, approximately 28% seen once. Among the patients, none had received any treatment before thyroid surgery. Sequencing used tumor tissue. The source of these receptors is a male donor with papillary thyroid cancer or a benign thyroid nodule (not recorded which). Some clones in this sample may be carry-over from other donors' samples.

This clone occurred a few times. The gene calls are TRBV5-1 and TRBJ2-7; the D is unclear. Between the trimmed V and J ends, which lost 0 bases and 5 bases, there was a span of 9 bases. In germline, CDR1 is SGHRS, CDR2 YFSETQ. This CDR3 comprises 13 residues. The DNA for the CDR3 is TGCGCCAGCAGCTTGGCAGGCATGGACGAGCAGTACTTC. Translated, it gives CASSLAGMDEQYF.

Within the sample, this clone is medium-sized (0.01 to 0.1%). Within the sample, other DNA sequences also encode this same CDR3. In DNA form, the CDR3 reads TGTGCCAGTAGCCCTTCGGGGGGCGCAGGGCAGCCCCAGCATTTT. Translated: CASSPSGGAGQPQHF. This sequence joins TRBV19 and TRBJ1-5, with D perhaps matching TRBD1 (6 bases). Germline V CDR1 and CDR2: LNHDA, SQIVND (reference sequence). The CDR3 is 15 residues long. V dropped 6 bases and J dropped 7 bases, with 19 bases sitting between them. Complete variable domain (other parts from reference TRBV19 and TRBJ1-5): DGGITQSPKYLFRKEGQNVTLSCEQNLNHDAMYWYRQDPGQGLRLIYYSQIVNDFQKGDIAEGYSVSREKKESFPLTVTSAQKNPTAFYLCASSPSGGAGQPQHFGDGTRLSIL.

The chain couples TRBV19 to TRBJ2-1; TRBD2 matches at 14 bases. CDR3 length equals 15 residues. V trimming: 5 bases; J trimming: 7 bases; junction bases outside the gene matches: 4. CDR1 LNHDA and CDR2 SQIVND come from the germline V gene (reference sequence). CDR3 DNA: TGTGCCAGTAGTCCCGGGACTAGCGGGAGTAATGAGCAGTTCTTC. It yields the protein CASSPGTSGSNEQFF.

This clone was counted a few times. This chain connects TRBV29-1 to TRBJ1-2; no clear D. This CDR3 spans 13 amino acids. V lost 3 bases and J lost 2, with 10 bases in between. The germline CDR1 and CDR2 sequences are SQVTM and ANQGSEA. The CDR3, as DNA: TGCAGCGTTGAGGGCGGGAGGAACTATGGCTACACCTTC. This sequence encodes CSVEGGRNYGYTF.

The chain uses TRBV6-1 and TRBJ2-3; 14 positions match TRBD2. CDR3 size: 16 residues. The germline V gene encodes CDR1 MNHNS and CDR2 SASEGT. The trim removed 6 bases at V and 7 bases at J, leaving 9 bases unmatched. CDR3 amino acids: CASSAAGTSGRNTQYF. In DNA, the CDR3 is TGTGCCAGCAGCGCCGCCGGGACTAGCGGGAGAAATACGCAGTATTTT.

Judged by abundance, this clone is medium-sized. This chain joins TRBV6-1 and TRBJ2-7, with 8 bases matching TRBD1. The J segment lost 1 base and the V segment lost 6 bases, leaving 8 bases of the junction unmatched. This CDR3 has 15 amino acids. Germline lookup yields CDR1 MNHNS and CDR2 SASEGT. The CDR3 spells CASRVGTGPSYEQYF. The CDR3 DNA reads as TGTGCCAGCAGGGTAGGGACAGGCCCTTCCTACGAGCAGTACTTC.

The rearrangement joins TRBV3-1 to TRBJ1-2; D is perhaps TRBD1 (6 bases). This CDR3 contains 13 residues. Germline V gene sequence: CDR1 LGHDT, CDR2 YNNKEL (reference sequence). With 1 base removed from V and 6 bases from J, the gap between germline ends came to 9 bases. The CDR3 DNA reads TGTGCCAGCAGCCAAGCAGGGGTTGATGGCTACACCTTC. Its translation: CASSQAGVDGYTF.

This clone was counted many times. This CDR3 reads CSARDPSYQETQYF. The CDR3 nucleotides are TGCAGTGCTAGAGATCCTTCGTACCAAGAGACCCAGTACTTC. The genes are TRBV20-1 and TRBJ2-5, with D hard to call. This CDR3 spans 14 amino acids. The germline gives CDR1 DFQATT, CDR2 SNEGSKA (reference sequence). The germline V and J ends were trimmed by 0 bases and 0 bases, with 8 bases remaining between them.

The CDR3 region has the DNA TGTGCCAGCAACACTGGTGGAGGAAGGGAGAAACTGTTTTTT. As protein: CASNTGGGREKLFF. The rearrangement uses TRBV5-6 and TRBJ1-4; D not resolved. The germline gives CDR1 SGHDT, CDR2 YYEEEE. The CDR3 runs to 14 residues. V dropped 6 bases and J dropped 11 bases, with 20 bases sitting between them. The full variable domain, completed using reference TRBV5-6 and TRBJ1-4, is DAGVTQSPTHLIKTRGQQVTLRCSPKSGHDTVSWYQQALGQGPQFIFQYYEEEERQRGNFPDRFSGHQFPNYSSELNVNALLLGDSALYLCASNTGGGREKLFFGSGTQLSVL.

The chain is built from TRBV5-1 and TRBJ2-6; TRBD1 is a possible D gene (6 bases). This CDR3 has 15 residues. CDR1 and CDR2 (germline): SGHRS, YFSETQ. The germline V and J ends were trimmed by 4 bases and 1 base, with 9 bases remaining between them. The CDR3: CASSAGVSGANVLTF. The CDR3 DNA follows: TGCGCCAGCAGCGCAGGGGTTTCTGGGGCCAACGTCCTGACTTTC.

The V call is TRBV5-1, the J call TRBJ2-7, with 10 bases matching TRBD1. The germline gives CDR1 SGHRS, CDR2 YFSETQ. This CDR3 has 14 residues. V dropped 5 bases and J dropped 1; count of bases not matched to a gene: 3. The DNA of the CDR3 is TGCGCCAGCAGTTCGGGACAGGGGTCCTACGAGCAGTACTTC. Amino acid sequence: CASSSGQGSYEQYF.

The V call is TRBV25-1, the J call TRBJ1-2; D gene ambiguous. The V gene's germline CDR1 is MGHDK and CDR2 SYGVNS. CDR3 length: 15 residues. The ends were cut back, 4 bases at V and 5 bases at J, with 17 bases in the middle. The CDR3 loop is CASSGLYAAEYGYTF. The CDR3 DNA follows: TGTGCCAGCAGTGGACTCTATGCAGCAGAATATGGCTACACCTTC.

The gene calls are TRBV11-1 and TRBJ2-7, with D tentatively TRBD2 (5 bases). Trimming stripped 2 bases from V and 6 bases from J, with 14 bases between. This CDR3 is 14 amino acids long. CDR1 is SGHAT and CDR2 is FQDESV in the germline V gene (reference sequence). The CDR3 region is CASSLPRVFGEQYF. CDR3 bases: TGTGCCAGCAGCTTACCGCGGGTTTTTGGCGAGCAGTACTTC.

The sample holds a few counts of this clone. The chain couples TRBV15 to TRBJ2-3; the D is unclear. CDR1 and CDR2 (germline): LNHNV, YYDKDF (reference sequence). Trimming removed 1 base at V and 1 base at J, with 12 bases between. The CDR3 covers 16 residues. CDR3 protein: CATSRVSGGGTDTQYF. The DNA of the CDR3 is TGTGCCACCAGCAGAGTCTCGGGCGGCGGCACAGATACGCAGTATTTT.

This clone has a handful of counts. The V and J genes are TRBV24-1 and TRBJ1-4, with 7 bases identical to TRBD1. V was clipped by 2 bases and J by 11 bases; unmatched bases: 1. The V gene's germline CDR1 is KGHDR and CDR2 SFDVKD. This CDR3 is 12 amino acids long. The CDR3 sequence: CATSDYRGKLFF. CDR3 nucleotide sequence: TGTGCCACCAGTGATTACAGGGGTAAACTGTTTTTT.

This chain links TRBV28 with TRBJ2-2; weak D call: TRBD2 (6 bases). Trimming stripped 1 base from V and 4 bases from J, with 13 bases between. CDR1 MDHEN and CDR2 SYDVKM come from the germline V gene. The CDR3 has 16 residues. This chain's CDR3 is CASSLSGVTLTGELFF. Here the CDR3 DNA reads TGTGCCAGCAGTTTATCGGGGGTAACCCTCACCGGGGAGCTGTTTTTT.

This clone was detected a few times. The chain joins TRBV2 to TRBJ1-2, with 7 bases aligning to TRBD1. CDR1 is SNHLY, CDR2 FYNNEI, per germline. V gave up 4 bases and J gave up 7 bases; unmatched junction bases: 15. The CDR3 totals 16 residues. CDR3 amino acids: CASSGTRDRRSGGYTF. The CDR3 DNA is TGTGCCAGCAGTGGAACCCGGGACAGAAGAAGTGGTGGCTACACCTTC.

This clone was observed a handful of times. The V call is TRBV24-1, the J call TRBJ2-1, with D possibly matching TRBD1 (7 bases). Trimming took off 4 bases at V and 5 bases at J, with 35 bases between the two ends. The CDR3 loop spans 22 amino acids. Per germline, CDR1 KGHDR and CDR2 SFDVKD. The CDR3, as DNA: TGTGCCACCAGTGACCGGGGGTCGGACAGGTTGTTTTTTTTCCCGAATAACAATGAGCAGTTCTTC. This encodes CATSDRGSDRLFFFPNNNEQFF.

This clone was recorded at least ten times. This chain joins TRBV11-2 and TRBJ2-6, with D uncertain. Germline V gene lookup returns CDR1 SGHAT and CDR2 FQNNGV. The CDR3 contains 17 residues. V was pared by 5 bases and J by 0 bases, with 14 bases between. The CDR3: CASSPWISSSGANVLTF. As DNA, the CDR3 is TGTGCCAGCAGCCCCTGGATCAGTAGCTCTGGGGCCAACGTCCTGACTTTC.

The chain is built from TRBV2 and TRBJ2-5; tentative D call: TRBD2 (6 bases). This CDR3 spans 17 amino acids. Trimming took 3 bases from V and 2 from J, leaving 19 bases between them. Per the germline V gene, CDR1 is SNHLY and CDR2 is FYNNEI. CDR3 sequence reads: CASSEDPGDSSQETQYF. The CDR3 DNA reads TGTGCCAGCAGTGAGGATCCGGGGGACTCCTCTCAAGAGACCCAGTACTTC.

This chain joins TRBV12-3 or TRBV12-4 and TRBJ1-3, with D perhaps matching TRBD1 (5 bases). Trimming left V 5 bases short and J 1 base short, with 9 bases between. The CDR3 is 14 residues long. This CDR3 reads CASSRPGSGNTIYF. In nucleotides, the CDR3 is TGTGCCAGCAGTAGACCAGGGTCTGGAAACACCATATATTTT.

This sequence joins TRBV6-2 or TRBV6-3 and TRBJ2-3; TRBD2 agrees at 16 bases. The V and J ends lost 6 bases and 11 bases, in that order; junction bases with no gene match: 11. CDR1 and CDR2 from the germline V gene are MNHEY and SVGEGT. The CDR3 runs to 16 residues. DNA of the CDR3: TGTGCCAGCAGCCCCGGGACTAGCGGGGGGGGGCTGGTGCAGTATTTT. This encodes CASSPGTSGGGLVQYF.

This clone qualifies as medium-sized. The chain joins TRBV6-1 to TRBJ2-7; weak D call: TRBD2 (6 bases). Per the germline V gene, CDR1 is MNHNS and CDR2 is SASEGT. The CDR3 contains 15 residues. Trimming cost V 1 base and J 2 bases, with 12 bases left between them. CDR3 sequence: CASSEEIAAAYEQYF. Written as DNA, the CDR3 is TGTGCCAGCAGTGAAGAGATAGCGGCTGCCTACGAGCAGTACTTC.

A few counts support this clone. The chain joins TRBV12-3 or TRBV12-4 to TRBJ2-7; 9 bases map to TRBD1. The trim removed 5 bases at V and 3 bases at J, leaving 11 bases unmatched. The CDR3 runs 16 residues. This CDR3 is CASSPWGTDRGYEQYF. CDR3 DNA: TGTGCCAGCAGTCCCTGGGGGACGGACAGGGGCTACGAGCAGTACTTC.

This chain links TRBV20-1 with TRBJ1-5, with a tentative D call TRBD1 (6 bases). V lost 3 bases and J 5 bases, leaving 14 bases between the germline ends. Germline CDR1 and CDR2: DFQATT and SNEGSKA (reference sequence). The CDR3 spans 14 residues. DNA of the CDR3: TGCAGTGCTAGTTCGGGGGCGGATTATCAGCCCCAGCATTTT. Amino acid sequence: CSASSGADYQPQHF.

The V call is TRBV10-2, the J call TRBJ1-2; 9 bases match TRBD1. V lost 2 bases to trimming and J lost 3 bases; unmatched junction nucleotides: 4. Germline assignment: CDR1 WSHSY and CDR2 SAAADI. The CDR3 loop spans 15 amino acids. In DNA, the CDR3 is TGCGCCAGCAGTGAGGGAGGACAGGGGTACTATGGCTACACCTTC. It encodes CASSEGGQGYYGYTF.

This chain connects TRBV28 to TRBJ2-1; unclear D gene. The CDR3 sequence is 17 residues long. V lost 5 bases, J lost 7 bases, and 24 bases lay in between. Germline V gene sequence: CDR1 MDHEN, CDR2 SYDVKM. The CDR3, as DNA: TGTGCCAGCAGTCCAACGCCTCCGGACGCCCAAGAGAATGAGCAGTTCTTC. Its translation: CASSPTPPDAQENEQFF. Complete variable domain (other parts from reference TRBV28 and TRBJ2-1): DVKVTQSSRYLVKRTGEKVFLECVQDMDHENMFWYRQDPGLGLRLIYFSYDVKMKEKGDIPEGYSVSREKKERFSLILESASTNQTSMYLCASSPTPPDAQENEQFFGPGTRLTVL.

This clone came up many times. The V and J genes are TRBV10-1 and TRBJ2-3, with D possibly TRBD2 on 5 matching bases. The CDR3 spans 14 residues. Germline CDR1 WNHNN, CDR2 SYGVQD (reference sequence). Trimming cost V 4 bases and J 2 bases, with 10 bases left between them. The CDR3 nucleotides read TGCGCCAGCAGTGGGGAGCGAGACACAGATACGCAGTATTTT. Translated, it gives CASSGERDTDTQYF.

As concerns this clone: The CDR3 ends on some other residue instead of the conserved phenylalanine or tryptophan, so this is likely a read error. The gene calls are TRBV5-1 and TRBJ1-1, with D uncertain. The V gene's germline CDR1 is SGHRS and CDR2 YFSETQ. The V end was cut by 0 bases, the J end by 0 bases, with 3 bases between. The CDR3 sequence is 13 residues long. The CDR3 coding sequence is TGCGCCAGCAGCTTGGCACTGAACACTGAAGCTTTCCTT. Translation gives CASSLALNTEAFL.

This clone was counted a few times. V gene TRBV12-3 or TRBV12-4 combines with J gene TRBJ1-1; D not resolved. There are 15 residues in the CDR3. With 2 bases removed from V and 0 bases from J, the gap between germline ends came to 10 bases. The CDR3 DNA sequence: TGTGCCAGCAGTTTAACAAAGACCATGAACACTGAAGCTTTCTTT. It is translated as CASSLTKTMNTEAFF.

V is TRBV20-1 and J is TRBJ1-5; D may be TRBD1 (5 bases). Deletions cut 0 bases from V and 2 bases from J, with 11 bases between. This CDR3 is built from 15 residues. The germline CDR1 and CDR2 sequences are DFQATT and SNEGSKA (reference sequence). As DNA, the CDR3 is TGCAGTGCTAGAGAAGCAGGGAAGGGCAATCAGCCCCAGCATTTT. Amino acid sequence: CSAREAGKGNQPQHF.

This clone has only a few counts. The rearrangement uses TRBV6-1 and TRBJ2-7, with 7 bases lining up with TRBD2. Germline V gene sequence: CDR1 MNHNS, CDR2 SASEGT. The CDR3 extends over 14 amino acids. V was pared by 7 bases and J by 4 bases, with 10 bases of the junction left unmatched. CDR3 sequence reads: CASIVAGADYEQYF. In DNA form, the CDR3 reads TGTGCCAGCATCGTAGCGGGCGCGGATTACGAGCAGTACTTC.